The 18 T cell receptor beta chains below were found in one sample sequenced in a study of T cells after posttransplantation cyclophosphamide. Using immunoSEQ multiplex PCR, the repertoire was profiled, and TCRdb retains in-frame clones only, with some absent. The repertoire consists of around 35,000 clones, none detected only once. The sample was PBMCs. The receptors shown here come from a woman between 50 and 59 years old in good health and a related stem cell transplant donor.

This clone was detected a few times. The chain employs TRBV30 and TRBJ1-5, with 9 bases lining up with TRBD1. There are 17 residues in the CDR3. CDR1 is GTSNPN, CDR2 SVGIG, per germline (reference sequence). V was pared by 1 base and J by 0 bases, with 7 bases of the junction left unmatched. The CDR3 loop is CAWSGGTGMYSNQPQHF. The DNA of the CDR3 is TGTGCCTGGAGTGGTGGGACAGGGATGTATAGCAATCAGCCCCAGCATTTT. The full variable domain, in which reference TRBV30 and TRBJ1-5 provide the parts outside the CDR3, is SQTIHQWPATLVQPVGSPLSLECTVEGTSNPNLYWYRQAAGRGLQLLFYSVGIGQISSEVPQNLSASRPQDRQFILSSKKLLLSDSGFYLCAWSGGTGMYSNQPQHFGDGTRLSIL.

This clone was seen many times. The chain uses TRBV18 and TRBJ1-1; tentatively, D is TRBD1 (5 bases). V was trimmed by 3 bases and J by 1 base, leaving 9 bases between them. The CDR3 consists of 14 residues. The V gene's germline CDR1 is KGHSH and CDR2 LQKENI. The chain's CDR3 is CASSPLQGNTEAFF. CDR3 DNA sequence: TGTGCCAGCTCACCGCTCCAGGGGAACACTGAAGCTTTCTTT.

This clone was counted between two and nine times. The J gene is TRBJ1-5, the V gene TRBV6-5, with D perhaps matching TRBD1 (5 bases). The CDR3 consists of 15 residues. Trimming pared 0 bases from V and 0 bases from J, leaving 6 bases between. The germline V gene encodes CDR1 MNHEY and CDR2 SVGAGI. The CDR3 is CASSYSTDSNQPQHF. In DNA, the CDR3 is TGTGCCAGCAGTTACTCGACAGATAGCAATCAGCCCCAGCATTTT.

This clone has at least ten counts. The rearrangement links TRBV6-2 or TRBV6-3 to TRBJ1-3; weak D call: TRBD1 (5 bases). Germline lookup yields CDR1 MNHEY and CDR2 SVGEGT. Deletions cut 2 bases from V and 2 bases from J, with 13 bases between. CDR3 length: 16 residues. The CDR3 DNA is TGTGCCAGCAGTTACCCGGAGAGGGGTCCTGGAAACACCATATATTTT. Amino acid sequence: CASSYPERGPGNTIYF.

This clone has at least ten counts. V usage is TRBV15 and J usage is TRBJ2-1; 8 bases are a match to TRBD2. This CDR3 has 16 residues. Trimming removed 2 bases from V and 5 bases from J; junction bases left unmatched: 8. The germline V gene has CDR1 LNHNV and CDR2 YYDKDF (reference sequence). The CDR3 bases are TGTGCCACCAGCAGACCGGAGCGGGAGTTCGACAATGAGCAGTTCTTC. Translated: CATSRPEREFDNEQFF.

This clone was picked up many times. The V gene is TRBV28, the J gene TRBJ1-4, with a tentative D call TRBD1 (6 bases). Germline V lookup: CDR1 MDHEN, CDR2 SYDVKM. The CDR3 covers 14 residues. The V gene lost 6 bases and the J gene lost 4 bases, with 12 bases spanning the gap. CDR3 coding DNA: TGTGCCAGCAGGTTACAGGGAGATAATGAAAAACTGTTTTTT. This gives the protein CASRLQGDNEKLFF.

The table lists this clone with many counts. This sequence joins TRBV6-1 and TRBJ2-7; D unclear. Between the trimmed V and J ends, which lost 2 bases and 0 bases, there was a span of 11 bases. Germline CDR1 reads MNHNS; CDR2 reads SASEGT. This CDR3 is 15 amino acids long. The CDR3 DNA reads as TGTGCCAGCAGTGAACCTCTGGTACTCTCCTACGAGCAGTACTTC. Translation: CASSEPLVLSYEQYF.

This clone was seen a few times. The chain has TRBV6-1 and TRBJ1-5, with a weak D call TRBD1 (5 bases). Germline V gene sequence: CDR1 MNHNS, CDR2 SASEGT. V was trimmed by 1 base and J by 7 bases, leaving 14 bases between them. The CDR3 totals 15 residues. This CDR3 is CASSEVIGGRQPQHF. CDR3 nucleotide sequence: TGTGCCAGCAGTGAAGTCATCGGGGGAAGGCAGCCCCAGCATTTT.

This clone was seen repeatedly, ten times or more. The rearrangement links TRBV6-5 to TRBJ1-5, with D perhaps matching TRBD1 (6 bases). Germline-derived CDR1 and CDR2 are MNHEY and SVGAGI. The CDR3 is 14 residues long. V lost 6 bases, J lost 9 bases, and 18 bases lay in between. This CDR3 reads CASRLTGTQGPQHF. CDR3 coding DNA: TGTGCCAGCAGGCTAACAGGGACCCAGGGGCCCCAGCATTTT.

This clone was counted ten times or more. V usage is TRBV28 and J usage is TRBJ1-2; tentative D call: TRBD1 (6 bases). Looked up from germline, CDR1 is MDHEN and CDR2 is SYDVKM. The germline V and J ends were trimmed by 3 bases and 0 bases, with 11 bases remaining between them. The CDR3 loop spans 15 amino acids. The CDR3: CASSLPGEANYGYTF. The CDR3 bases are TGTGCCAGCAGTTTGCCAGGGGAGGCTAACTATGGCTACACCTTC.

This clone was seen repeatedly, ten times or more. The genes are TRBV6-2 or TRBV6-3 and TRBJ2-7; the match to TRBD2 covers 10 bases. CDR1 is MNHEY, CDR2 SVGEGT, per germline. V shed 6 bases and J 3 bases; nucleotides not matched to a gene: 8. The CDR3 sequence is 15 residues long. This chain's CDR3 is CASRLPGLALYEQYF. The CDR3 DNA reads TGTGCCAGCAGACTTCCGGGACTAGCGCTCTACGAGCAGTACTTC.

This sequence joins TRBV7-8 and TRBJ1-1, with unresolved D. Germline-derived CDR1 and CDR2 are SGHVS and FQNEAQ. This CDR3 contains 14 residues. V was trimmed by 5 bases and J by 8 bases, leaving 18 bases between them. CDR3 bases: TGTGCCAGCAGCCCACGTCCCCCGGTTAAGGAAGCTTTCTTT. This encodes CASSPRPPVKEAFF.

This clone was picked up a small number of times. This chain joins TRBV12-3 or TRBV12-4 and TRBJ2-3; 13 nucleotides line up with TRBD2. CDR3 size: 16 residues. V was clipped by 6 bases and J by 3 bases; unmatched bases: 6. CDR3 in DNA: TGTGCCAGCAGCGGACTAGCGGGAGCAGCGACAGATACGCAGTATTTT. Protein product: CASSGLAGAATDTQYF.

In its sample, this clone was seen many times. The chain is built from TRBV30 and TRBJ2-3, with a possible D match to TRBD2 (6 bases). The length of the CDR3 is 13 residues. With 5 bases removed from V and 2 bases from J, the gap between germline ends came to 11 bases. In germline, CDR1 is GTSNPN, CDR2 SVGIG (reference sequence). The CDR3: CAWGSGLTDTQYF. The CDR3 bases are TGTGCCTGGGGTAGCGGCCTCACAGATACGCAGTATTTT.

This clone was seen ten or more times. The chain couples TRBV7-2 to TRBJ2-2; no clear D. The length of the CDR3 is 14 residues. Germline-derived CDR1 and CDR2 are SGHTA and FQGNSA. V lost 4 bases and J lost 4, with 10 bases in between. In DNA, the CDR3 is TGTGCCAGCAGCTCGACATACACCACCGGGGAGCTGTTTTTT. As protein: CASSSTYTTGELFF.

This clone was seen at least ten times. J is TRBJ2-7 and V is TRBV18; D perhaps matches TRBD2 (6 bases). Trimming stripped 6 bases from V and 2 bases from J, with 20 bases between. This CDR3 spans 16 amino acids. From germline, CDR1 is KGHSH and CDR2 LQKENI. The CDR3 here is CASSNRVGGGTYEQYF. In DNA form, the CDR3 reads TGTGCCAGCTCGAACCGAGTGGGGGGAGGCACCTACGAGCAGTACTTC.

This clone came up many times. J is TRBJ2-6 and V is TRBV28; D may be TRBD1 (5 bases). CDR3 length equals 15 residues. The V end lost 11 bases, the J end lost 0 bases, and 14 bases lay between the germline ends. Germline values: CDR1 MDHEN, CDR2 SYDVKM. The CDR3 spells CACEGASSGANVLTF. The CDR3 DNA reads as TGTGCCTGCGAAGGGGCAAGCTCTGGGGCCAACGTCCTGACTTTC.

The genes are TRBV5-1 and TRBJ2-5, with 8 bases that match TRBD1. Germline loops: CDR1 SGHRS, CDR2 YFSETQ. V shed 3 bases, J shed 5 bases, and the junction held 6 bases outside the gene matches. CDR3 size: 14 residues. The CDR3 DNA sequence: TGCGCCAGCAGCTGGGGACAGGTTGCGGAGACCCAGTACTTC. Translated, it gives CASSWGQVAETQYF.